The 9 T cell receptor beta chains given below trace back to one sample, sequenced in a study of control samples from healthy donors and cancer patients. The table came from immunoSEQ multiplex PCR; TCRdb's copy has only in-frame clones and leaves some out. The sample has roughly 130,000 clones; about 95% are singletons. Sequences were obtained from blood. Receptor source: a man aged 25 to 45 in good health.

The chain carries TRBV6-1 and TRBJ2-3; D is unresolved. With 4 bases removed from V and 6 bases from J, the gap between germline ends came to 5 bases. The CDR3 runs to 11 residues. Germline CDR1 is MNHNS and CDR2 is SASEGT. CDR3 loop: CASSGADTQYF. The CDR3 DNA is TGTGCCAGCAGTGGAGCCGATACGCAGTATTTT.

The rearrangement links TRBV27 to TRBJ1-5; D not resolved. Germline V lookup: CDR1 MNHEY, CDR2 SMNVEV (reference sequence). With 4 bases removed from V and 3 bases from J, the gap between germline ends came to 7 bases. The CDR3 loop spans 13 amino acids. The CDR3 sequence is CASSSRANQPQHF. The CDR3 bases are TGTGCCAGCAGTTCAAGGGCCAATCAGCCCCAGCATTTT.

V and J are TRBV9 and TRBJ2-1, with D tentatively TRBD2 (6 bases). The CDR3 sequence is 15 residues long. The V gene lost 4 bases and the J gene lost 2 bases, with 13 bases spanning the gap. The germline V gene has CDR1 SGDLS and CDR2 YYNGEE. This CDR3 is CASSQWGETYNEQFF. The DNA of the CDR3 is TGTGCCAGCAGCCAATGGGGGGAAACCTACAATGAGCAGTTCTTC.

The chain is built from TRBV6-5 and TRBJ2-1; D gene unclear. V gave up 0 bases and J gave up 3 bases, with 6 bases separating them. Germline-derived CDR1 and CDR2 are MNHEY and SVGAGI. CDR3 length: 14 amino acids. This CDR3 reads CASSYSGVYNEQFF. CDR3 sequence (DNA): TGTGCCAGCAGTTACTCCGGCGTCTACAATGAGCAGTTCTTC.

This chain links TRBV6-5 with TRBJ2-7; TRBD1 matches at 8 bases. The CDR3 runs to 15 residues. Germline V gives CDR1 MNHEY, CDR2 SVGAGI. V gave up 2 bases and J gave up 3 bases; unmatched junction bases: 6. The DNA for the CDR3 is TGTGCCAGCAGTTACGATGGGACAGGACACTACGAGCAGTACTTC. Translation: CASSYDGTGHYEQYF.

The gene calls are TRBV7-2 and TRBJ1-6; D might be TRBD1 (5 bases). The CDR3 covers 14 residues. CDR1 is SGHTA and CDR2 is FQGNSA in the germline V gene. Trimming left V 3 bases short and J 3 bases short, with 6 bases between. The CDR3 bases are TGTGCCAGCAGCTTCCAGGGCTATAATTCACCCCTCCACTTT. Protein product: CASSFQGYNSPLHF.

The chain is built from TRBV7-9 and TRBJ2-2; 16 nucleotides agree with TRBD2. Germline assignment: CDR1 SEHNR and CDR2 FQNEAQ (reference sequence). With 10 bases clipped from V and 3 bases from J, the junction kept 8 bases outside the gene matches. CDR3 length equals 17 residues. This CDR3 is CAIPGTSGGADTGELFF. The CDR3 bases are TGTGCCATCCCTGGGACTAGCGGGGGGGCAGACACCGGGGAGCTGTTTTTT.

This chain links TRBV10-1 with TRBJ2-7, with 9 bases lining up with TRBD1. CDR3 length: 15 residues. Germline-derived CDR1 and CDR2 are WNHNN and SYGVQD (reference sequence). The trim removed 4 bases at V and 6 bases at J, leaving 10 bases unmatched. CDR3 bases: TGCGCCAGCAGTGGGGGGGGGACAGGGTCGGCCGAGCAGTACTTC. As protein: CASSGGGTGSAEQYF.

J is TRBJ2-2 and V is TRBV9; weak D call: TRBD2 (6 bases). Germline values: CDR1 SGDLS, CDR2 YYNGEE. Trimming took off 5 bases at V and 0 bases at J, with 14 bases between the two ends. The CDR3 is made up of 16 amino acids. The CDR3 DNA follows: TGTGCCAGCAGTACGTTAGCGGTGGCGAACACCGGGGAGCTGTTTTTT. Translated: CASSTLAVANTGELFF.